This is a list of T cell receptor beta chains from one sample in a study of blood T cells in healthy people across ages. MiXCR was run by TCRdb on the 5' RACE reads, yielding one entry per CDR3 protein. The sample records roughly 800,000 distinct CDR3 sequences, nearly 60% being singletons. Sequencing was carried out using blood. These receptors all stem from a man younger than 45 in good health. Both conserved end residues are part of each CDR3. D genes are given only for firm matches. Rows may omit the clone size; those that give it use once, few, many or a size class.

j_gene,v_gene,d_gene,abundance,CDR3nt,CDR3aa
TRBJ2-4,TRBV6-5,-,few,TGTGCCAGCAGTCGTACGGGACTGGCCAAAAACATTCAGTACTTC,CASSRTGLAKNIQYF
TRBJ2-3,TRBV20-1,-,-,TGCAGTGCTACTTTAACCGGGTCCTCTCTTAATACGCAGTATTTT,CSATLTGSSLNTQYF
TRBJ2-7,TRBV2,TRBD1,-,TGTGCCAGCACCGGGACAGGATTCTACGAGCAGTACTTC,CASTGTGFYEQYF
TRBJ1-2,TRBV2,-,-,TGCGCCAGCAGTGACAGGACATTAGGTGGCTACACCTTC,CASSDRTLGGYTF
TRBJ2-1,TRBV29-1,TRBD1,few,TGCAGCGTTGACGGGAACCAGGGGGGACAGGGATACAATGAGCAGTTCTTC,CSVDGNQGGQGYNEQFF
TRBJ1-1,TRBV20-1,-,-,TGCAGTGCTCCCCGGACACCAACCATGAACACTGAAGCTTTCTTT,CSAPRTPTMNTEAFF
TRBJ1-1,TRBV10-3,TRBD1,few,TGTGCCATCAGTGACTCACTACGGCGGACAGGGGGAAACACTGAAGCTTTCTTT,CAISDSLRRTGGNTEAFF
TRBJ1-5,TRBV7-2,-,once,TGTGCCAGCAGTTCCCGGGACACGTATTACAATCAGCCCCAGCATTTT,CASSSRDTYYNQPQHF
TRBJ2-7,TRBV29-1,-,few,TGCAGCGCGAAAGGACAGTGGGACTACGAGCAGTACTTC,CSAKGQWDYEQYF
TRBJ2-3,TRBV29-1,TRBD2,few,TGCAGCGTTGGGACTAGCGGGAGTGGGGCAGATACGCAGTATTTT,CSVGTSGSGADTQYF
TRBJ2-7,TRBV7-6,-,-,TGTGCCAGCAGCTTAACCGGGACACCTACTAGTTACGAGCAGTACTTC,CASSLTGTPTSYEQYF
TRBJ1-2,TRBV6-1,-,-,TGTGCCAGCAGTGAAGCCCCTCGGGGCTACACCTTC,CASSEAPRGYTF
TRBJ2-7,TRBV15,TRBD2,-,TGTGCCACCAGCTTATACGGGAGGGTTTACGAGCAGTACTTC,CATSLYGRVYEQYF
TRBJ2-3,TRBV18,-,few,TGTGCCAGCTCACCCCAGGTCGAAGGCACAGATACGCAGTATTTT,CASSPQVEGTDTQYF
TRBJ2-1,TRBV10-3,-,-,TGTGCCATCAGATCAGTATCCTACAATGAGCAGTTCTTC,CAIRSVSYNEQFF
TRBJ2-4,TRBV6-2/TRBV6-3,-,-,TGTGCCAGCAGCTTGGTAGCCAAAAACATTCAGTACTTC,CASSLVAKNIQYF
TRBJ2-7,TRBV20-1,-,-,TGCAGTGCTAGGGACACAAGATCCTACGAGCAGTACTTC,CSARDTRSYEQYF
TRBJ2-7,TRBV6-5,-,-,TGTGCCAGCAGTTATGTCCCTGGGTACGAGCAGTACTTC,CASSYVPGYEQYF
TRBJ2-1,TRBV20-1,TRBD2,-,TGCAGTGCTAGGGGGGAGGGAATGGGTGGGAGTGGCTCCTACAATGAGCAGTTCTTC,CSARGEGMGGSGSYNEQFF
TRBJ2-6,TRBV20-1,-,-,TGCAGTGCGGAATCAGGGATGGGATATGGGGCCAACGTCCTGACTTTC,CSAESGMGYGANVLTF
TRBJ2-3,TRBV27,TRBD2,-,TGTGCCACCTCCGGGTCCGGGAGGATGACAGATACGCAGTATTTT,CATSGSGRMTDTQYF
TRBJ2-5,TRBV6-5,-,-,TGTGCCAGCAGTTACTCTAGACAGTTAGGGGGTGAGACCCAGTACTTC,CASSYSRQLGGETQYF
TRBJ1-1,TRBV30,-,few,TGTGCCTGGACCCAGGGTTGGGGTGAAGCTTTCTTT,CAWTQGWGEAFF
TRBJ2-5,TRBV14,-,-,TGTGCCAGCAGCCAAACGGACATGTGGGAGACCCAGTACTTC,CASSQTDMWETQYF
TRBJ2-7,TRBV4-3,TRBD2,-,TGCGCCAGCAGCCAAGAGGGGGGGGAGTGGTACGAGCAGTACTTC,CASSQEGGEWYEQYF
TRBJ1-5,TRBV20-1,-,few,TGCAGTGCTAGCAGTAGCAATCAGCCCCAGCATTTT,CSASSSNQPQHF